A selection of T cell receptor beta chains follows, all from one sample in a study of read filtering for tumor transcriptome and immune sequencing. Each CDR3 protein gets one entry after TCRdb re-called the reads with MiXCR. This table holds fewer than 30,000 distinct CDR3 sequences, 20% found once. The sample taken for sequencing was a population of CD138-negative cells sorted from bone marrow. The receptors here all came from a donor aged 40 or over with multiple myeloma. CDR3s include the opening cysteine and the closing phenylalanine or tryptophan. A D gene is named only where the DNA matches it firmly. Clone sizes are shown as once, few or many counts, or a class when the clone is expanded.

D gene: TRBD2
V gene: TRBV28
J gene: TRBJ2-7
clone size: many
CDR3 length: 16
CDR3 protein: CASRNKLAGPGGEQYF
CDR3 DNA: TGTGCCAGCAGAAATAAACTAGCGGGCCCTGGGGGCGAGCAGTACTTC

D gene: NA
V gene: TRBV10-1
J gene: TRBJ2-1
clone size: medium-sized
CDR3 length: 17
CDR3 protein: CASSELRAPSSYNEQFF
CDR3 DNA: TGCGCCAGCAGTGAGCTCCGAGCGCCTAGCTCCTACAATGAGCAGTTCTTC

D gene: NA
V gene: TRBV6-2/TRBV6-3
J gene: TRBJ2-7
clone size: medium-sized
CDR3 length: 15
CDR3 protein: CASSYPTGTRYEQYF
CDR3 DNA: TGTGCCAGCAGTTACCCAACCGGGACCCGCTACGAGCAGTACTTC

D gene: TRBD1
V gene: TRBV20-1
J gene: TRBJ1-5
clone size: many
CDR3 length: 16
CDR3 protein: CSARGGTGTGLKPQHF
CDR3 DNA: TGCAGTGCTAGAGGGGGAACCGGGACAGGGCTCAAGCCCCAGCATTTT

D gene: TRBD1
V gene: TRBV5-6
J gene: TRBJ2-7
clone size: few
CDR3 length: 13
CDR3 protein: CASSLVGGGEQYF
CDR3 DNA: TGTGCCAGCAGCTTAGTAGGGGGCGGTGAGCAGTACTTC

D gene: NA
V gene: TRBV11-2
J gene: TRBJ2-7
clone size: few
CDR3 length: 13
CDR3 protein: CASSLVQGYEQYF
CDR3 DNA: TGTGCCAGCAGCTTAGTGCAGGGCTACGAGCAGTACTTC

D gene: NA
V gene: TRBV29-1
J gene: TRBJ2-1
clone size: many
CDR3 length: 15
CDR3 protein: CSVGRRRATYNEQFF
CDR3 DNA: TGCAGCGTCGGGCGCCGCAGGGCTACGTACAATGAGCAGTTCTTC

D gene: NA
V gene: TRBV11-2
J gene: TRBJ2-1
clone size: many
CDR3 length: 13
CDR3 protein: CASSLAAGMRQFF
CDR3 DNA: TGTGCCAGCAGCTTAGCGGCGGGAATGAGGCAGTTCTTC

D gene: TRBD2
V gene: TRBV7-2
J gene: TRBJ2-3
clone size: many
CDR3 length: 16
CDR3 protein: CASSRLGLAGTDTQYF
CDR3 DNA: TGTGCCAGCAGTCGACTCGGACTAGCCGGGACAGATACGCAGTATTTT

D gene: NA
V gene: TRBV20-1
J gene: TRBJ2-7
clone size: many
CDR3 length: 13
CDR3 protein: CSARRWSYYEQYF
CDR3 DNA: TGCAGTGCTAGAAGGTGGAGTTACTACGAGCAGTACTTC